This T cell receptor (beta chain) was captured by sequencing in a study of shared clonotypes between healthy human individuals (dated by TCRdb to the early 2020s). With respect to the entire study: A couple of women and a few men aged 18 to 49 years were included in the cohort. For each donor, CD4 naive and CD4 memory were each run on three plates, CD8 naive on two plates, and CD8 memory on one plate. The study deeply sequenced blood TCR repertoires of five healthy adults to estimate repertoire size and the extent of clonotype sharing between individuals. Different laboratories and diverse techniques were used to prepare libraries and sequence TCR repertoires, to increase sequencing depth and limit assay-specific biases. Each donor's leukapheresis produced roughly between roughly 0.85 and 9.5 billion PBMCs. What the study reported, not specific to this receptor: Only blood was sampled, and tissue TCR repertoires likely differ from those in blood. Based on pairwise subsampling, the degree of clonotype sharing among donors was expected to be affected by sequencing depth. Clonotypes shared by all four sorted-subset donors showed higher generation probabilities than non-shared clonotypes. Approximately 5% of naive CD4, 3.5% of naive CD8, 2.3% of memory CD4, and less than 0.45% of memory CD8 clonotypes were shared across a few donors. Naive subsets generally had larger estimated clonotype richness than memory subsets. Even with the large sequencing depth, rarefaction of the sorted-subset datasets indicated that sequencing was incomplete. The genetic and exposure-history diversity represented was limited by the small number of donors.

Measured from the cysteine to the phenylalanine, the CDR3 is 14 residues long. The kept DNA is CDR3 alone, 42 bases in frame from the first base. Using the deep immunoSEQ assay, TCR CDR3 regions were amplified from genomic DNA by multiplex PCR. Genomic DNA extracted from each cell subset was distributed evenly over all wells of several immunoSEQ 96-well plates, and each plate served as one replicate. For sorted subsets, around 200 ng genomic DNA, equal to about 30,000 T cell genomes, was loaded into each replicate PCR. The purified libraries were quantified using a Qubit 3.0 fluorometer, sized with a Bioanalyzer 2100, and then quantified again using the KAPA Library Quantification kit. Each immunoSEQ 96-well plate was sequenced on its own single-read 150-cycle Illumina NextSeq 550 flow cell. As for the authors' bioinformatics: Because the immunoSEQ output included only junctional sequences and no quality scores, the filtering could not be the same as the filtering used for full-length reads. To assign V/J genes and CDR3, sequences were annotated using PyIR, a Python wrapper for IgBLAST v1.9, with IMGT germline references. Reads with weak V/J assignments (E-value above 1e-6), missing CDR3, stop codons, out-of-frame junctions, or ambiguous translated residues were removed. A V3J clonotype was defined by an identical inferred V gene, J gene, and CDR3 amino acid sequence. Percentage overlap between repertoires was computed as shared unique clonotypes divided by the size of the smaller repertoire. RTK rarefaction, the Chao1 estimator, and Recon v2.1 estimates of unobserved clonotypes were used to assess repertoire richness. Generation probabilities for all TCRbeta clonotypes obtained by the gDNA method from a handful of donors were computed using OLGA. In TCRdb, the immuneACCESS table is reduced to in-frame sequences with V and J assigned. These tables do not hold every clone; where another copy was compared, an unresolved V gene accounts for under half, and the others remain unexplained. V and J calls and clone size come straight from that table; D and trimming were deduced from the DNA. This sample comprises around 1.4 million clones, 97% to 99% of them detected only once. The ten most abundant clones make up about 0.34% of the sample.

Healthy HIV-negative adults with no recently reported acute infections or vaccinations were included as donors. Every donor was a Caucasian adult residing in Nashville, Tennessee, USA. CD4+ T cells were enriched by magnetic negative selection, after which naive cells were positively selected on CD45RA and the negative fraction was taken as the memory subset. After blood collection by leukapheresis, PBMCs were isolated using Ficoll-Histopaque density gradient centrifugation and then cryopreserved in the vapor phase of liquid nitrogen. Analytical flow cytometry was used to check the purity and quantity of each magnetically sorted T cell population. Genomic DNA was isolated from each sorted fraction and quantified by UV absorbance on a Nanodrop 2000c. This clone has only one observation. Its antigen has not been determined. No base qualities exist here, and no much larger clone lies one base off it.

The receptor was isolated from a man under 40 in good health. The chain uses TRBV21-1 and TRBJ1-1; TRBD1 reflects the table's D call only, with no check against the DNA. TRBV21-1 is shown as a pseudogene. Sequencing was carried out using naive CD4+ T cells sorted from blood. The cell subset or site label, read with the paper, signifies: CD45RA+ positively selected. The CDR3 protein is CASSKGAQNTEAFF. The DNA sequence is as follows: TGTGCCAGCAGCAAAGGGGCCCAGAACACTGAAGCTTTCTTT.